This TCR beta chain was profiled in a study of response to subunit inactivated influenza vaccine. This clonotype was recorded many times. Its antigen is unidentified. Findings and caveats of the study: Authors suggested seasonal influenza vaccinations each recruit few new T cells.

In TCRdb, the RT-PCR reads were re-called with MiXCR into one record per CDR3 protein. The sample lists roughly 500,000 distinct CDR3 sequences; about 25% were seen once. V shed 5 bases, J shed 2 bases, and the junction held 10 bases outside the gene matches. Germline V gene lookup returns CDR1 SGHVS and CDR2 FNYEAQ. The CDR3 totals 18 residues. The chain has TRBV7-6 and TRBJ2-2; 11 positions agree with TRBD1. Sample: CD4+ T cells sorted from PBMCs, taken roughly 5 days after vaccination. The sequence was obtained from a man aged 45-65 years who received an inactivated influenza vaccine. The CDR3 DNA is TGTGCCAGCAGCCTCGGGACAGGGGGAGAACTAAACACCGGGGAGCTGTTTTTT. Its translation: CASSLGTGGELNTGELFF. Complete variable domain (other parts from reference TRBV7-6 and TRBJ2-2): GAGVSQSPRYKVTKRGQDVALRCDPISGHVSLYWYRQALGQGPEFLTYFNYEAQQDKSGLPNDRFSAERPEGSISTLTIQRTEQRDSAMYRCASSLGTGGELNTGELFFGEGSRLTVL.